A single sample gave rise to the 14 T cell receptor beta chains below, sequenced in a study of cytomegalovirus exposure and HLA in healthy donors. Repertoires were generated with immunoSEQ multiplex PCR, while TCRdb's copy carries only in-frame clones and drops some. The sample shows approximately 98,000 clones, around 85% of them seen only once. The source material was PBMCs. The source is a woman aged 18-30 years in good health and CMV-seronegative.

The V call is TRBV6-1, the J call TRBJ2-1, with TRBD2 matching 8 bases. Trimming took 7 bases from V and 2 from J; bases not matched to a gene: 7. Germline V CDR1 and CDR2: MNHNS, SASEGT. The CDR3 sequence is 15 residues long. CDR3 sequence: CASTLSGGPYNEQFF. CDR3 in DNA: TGTGCCAGCACCCTGAGCGGGGGACCCTACAATGAGCAGTTCTTC.

The V gene is TRBV10-3, the J gene TRBJ2-5, with 7 bases lining up with TRBD2. Germline-derived CDR1 and CDR2 are ENHRY and SYGVKD. The CDR3 loop spans 16 amino acids. J gave up 1 base and V 0 bases, and 5 bases lay outside the gene matches. The CDR3 spells CAISESDSGAQETQYF. The CDR3 DNA is TGTGCCATCAGTGAGTCTGACAGCGGGGCCCAAGAGACCCAGTACTTC.

The V gene is TRBV29-1, the J gene TRBJ2-3, with D perhaps matching TRBD1 (6 bases). Trimming took 6 bases from V and 2 from J, leaving 12 bases between them. The CDR3 totals 13 residues. Germline CDR1 is SQVTM and CDR2 is ANQGSEA. The CDR3 region is CSVGQLLTDTQYF. In DNA, the CDR3 is TGCAGCGTAGGACAGCTACTCACAGATACGCAGTATTTT.

This chain links TRBV6-1 with TRBJ1-2; TRBD1 matches at 9 bases. Per germline, CDR1 MNHNS and CDR2 SASEGT. Germline trimming cut 3 bases from V and 2 bases from J; bases unmatched to any gene: 4. This CDR3 has 15 amino acids. CDR3 DNA sequence: TGTGCCAGCAGTGATCCGGGACAGGGAAACTATGGCTACACCTTC. It specifies CASSDPGQGNYGYTF.

The chain carries TRBV28 and TRBJ2-5; D not resolved. Germline V CDR1 and CDR2: MDHEN, SYDVKM. The V and J ends lost 7 bases and 2 bases respectively, with 17 bases between them. The CDR3 length is 15 residues. Here the CDR3 reads CASTELTNFQETQYF. The CDR3 DNA sequence: TGTGCCAGCACCGAGCTCACGAACTTTCAAGAGACCCAGTACTTC. Full variable domain (rest looked up from reference TRBV28 and TRBJ2-5): DVKVTQSSRYLVKRTGEKVFLECVQDMDHENMFWYRQDPGLGLRLIYFSYDVKMKEKGDIPEGYSVSREKKERFSLILESASTNQTSMYLCASTELTNFQETQYFGPGTRLLVL.

The V and J genes are TRBV30 and TRBJ2-7; 9 nucleotides agree with TRBD1. Germline values: CDR1 GTSNPN, CDR2 SVGIG (reference sequence). V lost 5 bases and J lost 5; bases outside the gene matches: 10. The CDR3 runs 14 residues. This CDR3 is CAWGLGQGLHEQYF. The CDR3 region has the DNA TGTGCCTGGGGACTCGGACAGGGGTTACACGAGCAGTACTTC.

As to this clone: This sample also contains other DNA sequences that code for the same CDR3. The chain is built from TRBV5-1 and TRBJ1-5; D perhaps matches TRBD1 (5 bases). In germline, CDR1 is SGHRS, CDR2 YFSETQ. Trimming shortened V by 0 bases and J by 2 bases, and 6 bases separated the two germline ends. The CDR3 runs to 14 residues. The CDR3 DNA sequence: TGCGCCAGCAGCTTGGAAGGGGGCAATCAGCCCCAGCATTTT. It yields the protein CASSLEGGNQPQHF.

This chain uses TRBV27 with TRBJ2-7; 10 bases map to TRBD2. Germline lookup yields CDR1 MNHEY and CDR2 SMNVEV (reference sequence). Germline trimming cut 5 bases from V and 2 bases from J; bases unmatched to any gene: 0. This CDR3 spans 13 amino acids. The CDR3 region has the DNA TGTGCCAGCAGTAGCGGGGGGGCCTACGAGCAGTACTTC. The encoded protein is CASSSGGAYEQYF.

The V and J genes are TRBV13 and TRBJ2-2; 9 positions match TRBD1. With 4 bases clipped from V and 6 bases from J, the junction kept 12 bases outside the gene matches. The CDR3 runs 17 residues. CDR1 is PRHDT and CDR2 is FYEKMQ in the germline V gene (reference sequence). The CDR3 is CASSYLNRGRGSGELFF. The CDR3, as DNA: TGTGCCAGCAGCTATTTAAACAGGGGGCGAGGGTCCGGGGAGCTGTTTTTT.

The CDR3 is CASSSSGGYEQYF. CDR3 nucleotides: TGTGCCAGCAGCTCTAGCGGGGGCTACGAGCAGTACTTC. This chain links TRBV11-2 with TRBJ2-7; 10 bases match TRBD2. Per germline, CDR1 SGHAT and CDR2 FQNNGV. The CDR3 contains 13 residues. J lost 3 bases, V lost 4 bases, and 0 bases had no gene match.

V gene TRBV5-1 combines with J gene TRBJ2-3; D unclear. This CDR3 contains 16 residues. Germline assignment: CDR1 SGHRS and CDR2 YFSETQ. The V end lost 1 base, the J end lost 2 bases, and 14 bases lay between the germline ends. CDR3 loop: CASSLRGASPTDTQYF. The CDR3 DNA sequence: TGCGCCAGCAGCTTGAGAGGCGCCTCGCCCACAGATACGCAGTATTTT. Full variable domain (remainder filled in from reference TRBV5-1 and TRBJ2-3): KAGVTQTPRYLIKTRGQQVTLSCSPISGHRSVSWYQQTPGQGLQFLFEYFSETQRNKGNFPGRFSGRQFSNSRSEMNVSTLELGDSALYLCASSLRGASPTDTQYFGPGTRLTVL.

This chain connects TRBV6-4 to TRBJ1-2; 7 bases fit TRBD1. V trimming: 2 bases; J trimming: 4 bases; junction bases outside the gene matches: 1. Looked up from germline, CDR1 is MRHNA and CDR2 is SNTAGT. The CDR3 consists of 13 residues. The CDR3 sequence: CASSDRDSYGYTF. As DNA, the CDR3 is TGTGCCAGCAGTGACCGGGACAGCTATGGCTACACCTTC.

V is TRBV29-1 and J is TRBJ2-1; 7 bases map to TRBD1. Germline loops: CDR1 SQVTM, CDR2 ANQGSEA. V trimming: 4 bases; J trimming: 4 bases; junction bases outside the gene matches: 7. The CDR3 length is 14 residues. The CDR3 region has the DNA TGCAGCGTTGTTCCGGGACAGCGGTACAATGAGCAGTTCTTC. As protein: CSVVPGQRYNEQFF.

This chain connects TRBV9 to TRBJ1-2; weak D call: TRBD1 (5 bases). Germline-derived CDR1 and CDR2 are SGDLS and YYNGEE. The V end lost 4 bases, the J end lost 3 bases, and 10 bases lay between the germline ends. The CDR3 runs to 13 residues. The CDR3 DNA reads TGTGCCAGCAGCCCCAGGGAAGACTATGGCTACACCTTC. Translated: CASSPREDYGYTF.